These 17 T cell receptor beta chains came from one sample sequenced in a study of control samples from healthy donors and cancer patients. TCRdb keeps only in-frame clones here, not all; method: immunoSEQ multiplex PCR. This sample has about 160,000 clones, with about 94% found just once. Material for sequencing was PBMCs. The receptor source for this set is a man in his 60s with colorectal cancer.

The chain is built from TRBV6-5 and TRBJ2-3; D may be TRBD1 (6 bases). The ends were cut back, 6 bases at V and 4 bases at J, with 8 bases in the middle. CDR3 size: 12 residues. CDR1 and CDR2 (germline): MNHEY, SVGAGI. Here the CDR3 reads CASSQGSDTQYF. In DNA form, the CDR3 reads TGTGCCAGCAGCCAGGGGTCAGATACGCAGTATTTT.

This sequence joins TRBV2 and TRBJ2-3; no firm D call. V lost 6 bases, J lost 5 bases, and 15 bases lay in between. CDR1 SNHLY and CDR2 FYNNEI come from the germline V gene. CDR3 length: 14 residues. The CDR3 nucleotides read TGTGCCAGCAGCGGACCGGCATCCGGAGATACGCAGTATTTT. This codes for CASSGPASGDTQYF.

The genes are TRBV6-5 and TRBJ2-1; D may be TRBD1 or TRBD2 (5 bases each). This CDR3 is 15 amino acids long. The V gene's germline CDR1 is MNHEY and CDR2 SVGAGI. With 6 bases removed from V and 1 base from J, the gap between germline ends came to 13 bases. CDR3 residues: CASSLGWGSYNEQFF. Written as DNA, the CDR3 is TGTGCCAGCAGCCTGGGGTGGGGGTCCTACAATGAGCAGTTCTTC.

This clone was seen only a few times. V usage is TRBV5-6 and J usage is TRBJ2-1; 10 bases are shared with TRBD1. CDR3 length: 14 residues. Germline V gene lookup returns CDR1 SGHDT and CDR2 YYEEEE. V dropped 5 bases and J dropped 15; count of bases not matched to a gene: 14. The CDR3 DNA reads TGTGCCAGCAGAAGCCGGGACAGGGGTATTCTGTTGTTCTTC. Translation gives CASRSRDRGILLFF.

CDR3 loop: CASSYRATGELFF. The CDR3 DNA reads as TGTGCCAGCAGCTACAGGGCCACCGGGGAGCTGTTTTTT. The chain combines TRBV27 with TRBJ2-2; D may be TRBD1 (6 bases). CDR3 length: 13 amino acids. CDR1 and CDR2 (germline): MNHEY, SMNVEV (reference sequence). The V gene lost 6 bases and the J gene lost 4 bases, with 9 bases spanning the gap.

This clone was observed a few times. V usage is TRBV6-5 and J usage is TRBJ2-6, with TRBD2 matching 8 bases. Germline CDR1 MNHEY, CDR2 SVGAGI. The CDR3 runs 15 residues. V shed 7 bases and J 2 bases; nucleotides not matched to a gene: 4. The CDR3 DNA reads as TGTGCCAGCACTACCGGGGGGGCTGGGGCCAACGTCCTGACTTTC. This translates into CASTTGGAGANVLTF.

The chain recombines TRBV4-1 with TRBJ1-5; 7 bases line up with TRBD1. J gave up 5 bases and V 6 bases, and 7 bases lay outside the gene matches. Germline CDR1 is MGHRA and CDR2 is YSYEKL. The CDR3 is 14 amino acids. DNA for the CDR3: TGCGCCAGCAGGGGAACTCAGGGGGATCAGCCCCAGCATTTT. This translates into CASRGTQGDQPQHF.

The J gene is TRBJ2-1, the V gene TRBV9; possibly TRBD1 for D (6 bases). Germline CDR1 reads SGDLS; CDR2 reads YYNGEE. The CDR3 covers 15 residues. V lost 3 bases and J lost 2, with 12 bases in between. CDR3 coding DNA: TGTGCCAGCAGCGACAGGGACGGAGCCTACAATGAGCAGTTCTTC. It is translated as CASSDRDGAYNEQFF. The full variable domain, its missing parts supplied by reference TRBV9 and TRBJ2-1, is DSGVTQTPKHLITATGQRVTLRCSPRSGDLSVYWYQQSLDQGLQFLIQYYNGEERAKGNILERFSAQQFPDLHSELNLSSLELGDSALYFCASSDRDGAYNEQFFGPGTRLTVL.

The rearrangement joins TRBV5-6 to TRBJ2-7; D call uncertain. Germline V lookup: CDR1 SGHDT, CDR2 YYEEEE. This CDR3 comprises 13 residues. Trimming left V 1 base short and J 7 bases short, with 12 bases between. CDR3: CASSLRRAGEQYF. The CDR3 region has the DNA TGTGCCAGCAGCTTGAGAAGGGCAGGTGAGCAGTACTTC.

This clone was found a few times. This chain joins TRBV10-1 and TRBJ2-7; TRBD1 might be the D (6 bases). V was cut by 8 bases and J by 1 base, with 15 bases left in between. The CDR3 has 14 amino acids. Germline V lookup: CDR1 WNHNN, CDR2 SYGVQD (reference sequence). The CDR3 here is CASSRGQRSYEQYF. CDR3 bases: TGCGCCAGCTCCAGGGGACAAAGATCCTACGAGCAGTACTTC.

The V gene is TRBV18, the J gene TRBJ2-7, with 8 nucleotides matching TRBD2. The germline gives CDR1 KGHSH, CDR2 LQKENI. V trimming: 3 bases; J trimming: 3 bases; junction bases outside the gene matches: 4. CDR3 size: 14 residues. The CDR3 is CASSPGGGNYEQYF. Here the CDR3 DNA reads TGTGCCAGCTCACCTGGCGGGGGGAACTACGAGCAGTACTTC.

The chain links TRBV7-9 to TRBJ1-1; D call uncertain. Trimming removed 1 base from V and 5 bases from J, with 11 bases in between. The CDR3 consists of 14 residues. Germline values: CDR1 SEHNR, CDR2 FQNEAQ (reference sequence). The CDR3: CASSLVPIGTEAFF. CDR3 nucleotides: TGTGCCAGCAGCTTAGTACCCATAGGGACTGAAGCTTTCTTT.

The V gene is TRBV13, the J gene TRBJ1-6; 8 bases match TRBD1. The CDR3 is 20 residues long. Trimming removed 3 bases from V and 7 bases from J; junction bases left unmatched: 20. CDR1 and CDR2 (germline): PRHDT, FYEKMQ (reference sequence). The CDR3 here is CASSLGPRTGSLGRNSPLHF. CDR3 coding DNA: TGTGCCAGCAGCTTGGGGCCGAGGACAGGGTCGCTGGGGAGGAATTCACCCCTCCACTTT.

The chain joins TRBV9 to TRBJ2-7; TRBD1 is a possible D gene (5 bases). CDR3 length: 14 amino acids. Germline V gives CDR1 SGDLS, CDR2 YYNGEE. V lost 4 bases and J 1 base, leaving 12 bases between the germline ends. CDR3 amino acids: CASSPRTPSYEQYF. Here the CDR3 DNA reads TGTGCCAGCAGCCCCAGGACACCTTCCTACGAGCAGTACTTC.

The chain recombines TRBV21-1 with TRBJ1-1; the DNA was not compared with TRBD1, the D call given in the table. TRBV21-1 is a pseudogene segment. The CDR3 has 13 amino acids. CDR3 region: CASSKTGGTEAFF. The DNA for the CDR3 is TGTGCCAGCAGCAAGACAGGGGGGACTGAAGCTTTCTTT.

The rearrangement joins TRBV5-8 to TRBJ1-6; D not resolved. Germline-derived CDR1 and CDR2 are SGHTS and YDEGEE. The CDR3 is 15 amino acids. Trimming left V 2 bases short and J 7 bases short, with 13 bases between. The CDR3 sequence: CASSFSRAVNSPLHF. CDR3 DNA sequence: TGTGCCAGCAGCTTTTCGAGGGCCGTAAATTCACCCCTCCACTTT.

The chain joins TRBV30 to TRBJ1-6, with D unclear. Germline V gene data show CDR1 as GTSNPN and CDR2 as SVGIG (reference sequence). This CDR3 spans 13 amino acids. With 4 bases removed from V and 4 bases from J, the gap between germline ends came to 8 bases. CDR3 DNA sequence: TGTGCCTGGACCGGAGGGTATAATTCACCCCTCCACTTT. It specifies CAWTGGYNSPLHF.